These T cell receptor beta chains were read from a single sample in a study of cytomegalovirus exposure and HLA in healthy donors. The table came from immunoSEQ multiplex PCR; TCRdb's copy has only in-frame clones and leaves some out. The sample contains 150,000 or so clones, approximately 73% of which appear only once. Sequenced material: PBMCs. The receptor set was obtained from a woman younger than 30 in good health and CMV-seronegative. Each CDR3 is given without its conserved first and last residue. A D gene is named only where the DNA matches it firmly.

>TRBD1|TRBV7-2
ASSYEGQGREAF
>-|TRBV11-3
ASSLESPGQRPSNQPQH
>-|TRBV27
ASRSRQDRNQPQH
>-|TRBV7-2
ASSFQGNTQY
>-|TRBV9
ASSVAGGAGEKLF
>-|TRBV5-4
ASSPDSSPLH
>-|TRBV30
AWSGSSWHEQF
>-|TRBV11-2
ASRLRTGTSGNTIY
>TRBD2|TRBV18
ASSKGLAGGSTEETQY
>-|TRBV6-1
ASRTGGAGTGELF
>TRBD2|TRBV6-6
ASSYSTSGHGELF
>TRBD1|TRBV5-1
ASSPGTGGEQY
>-|TRBV4-1
ASSQSYGMGDTEAF